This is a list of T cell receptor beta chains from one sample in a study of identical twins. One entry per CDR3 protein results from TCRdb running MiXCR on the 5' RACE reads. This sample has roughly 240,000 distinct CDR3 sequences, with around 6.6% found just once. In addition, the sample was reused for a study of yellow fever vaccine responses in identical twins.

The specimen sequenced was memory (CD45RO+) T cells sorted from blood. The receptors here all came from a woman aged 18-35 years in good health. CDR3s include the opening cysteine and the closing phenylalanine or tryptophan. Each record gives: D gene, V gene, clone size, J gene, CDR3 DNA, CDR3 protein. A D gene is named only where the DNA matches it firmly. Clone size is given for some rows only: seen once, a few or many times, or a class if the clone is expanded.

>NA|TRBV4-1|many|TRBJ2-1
TGCGCCAGCAGCCCCGGCGGCGGGGTTAGCTCCTACAATGAGCAGTTCTTC
CASSPGGGVSSYNEQFF
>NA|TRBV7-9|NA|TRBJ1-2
TGTGCCAGCAGCACCACTCCGACGGCAATCCGGGGCTACACCTTC
CASSTTPTAIRGYTF
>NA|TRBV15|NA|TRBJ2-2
TGTGCCACCAGCAGTGCCCCGGGGGTCGAAGGGGGGGAGCTGTTTTTT
CATSSAPGVEGGELFF
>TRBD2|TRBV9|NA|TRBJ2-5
TGTGCCAGCAGTAAGGGGGTAGCGGGAGCCGGCCGGGAGACCCAGTACTTC
CASSKGVAGAGRETQYF
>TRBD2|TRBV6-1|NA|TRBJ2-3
TGTGCCAGCAGTACCGGGACTAGGCACACAGATACGCAGTATTTT
CASSTGTRHTDTQYF
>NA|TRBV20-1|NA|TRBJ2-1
TGCAGTGCGCGACGCGGGACAGCAGTAAATGAGCAGTTCTTC
CSARRGTAVNEQFF
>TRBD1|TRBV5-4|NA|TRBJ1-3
TGTGCCAGCAGCTTGGGACAGGGGGCACGGACTGGAAACACCATATATTTT
CASSLGQGARTGNTIYF
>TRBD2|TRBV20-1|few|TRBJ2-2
TGCAGCGGGGGGGGAGGGACCGGGGAGCTGTTTTTT
CSGGGGTGELFF
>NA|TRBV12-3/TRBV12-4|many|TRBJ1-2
TGTGCCAGCAGAGTAGCCGGGACCGCCGGTAACTATGGCTACACCTTC
CASRVAGTAGNYGYTF
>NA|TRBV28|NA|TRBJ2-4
TGTGCCAGCAGGGACTCCGGGAGCAAAAACATTCAGTACTTC
CASRDSGSKNIQYF
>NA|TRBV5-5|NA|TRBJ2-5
TGTGCCAGCAGCTTGGAGGTTAGCCGAGAGACCCAGTACTTC
CASSLEVSRETQYF
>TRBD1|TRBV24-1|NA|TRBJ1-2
TGTGCCACCAGCGACCGGGACAGGGACGGCTACACCTTC
CATSDRDRDGYTF
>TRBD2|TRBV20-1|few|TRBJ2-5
TGCAGTGCTAGACTTATTAGCGGGAGCATGGAGACCCAGTACTTC
CSARLISGSMETQYF
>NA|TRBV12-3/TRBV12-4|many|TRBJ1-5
TGTGCCAGCAGTCGGACGGATCAGCCCCAGCATTTT
CASSRTDQPQHF
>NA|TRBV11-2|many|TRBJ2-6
TGTGCCAGCAGCTTAGCCCGGGGTGGGGCCAACGTCCTGACTTTC
CASSLARGGANVLTF
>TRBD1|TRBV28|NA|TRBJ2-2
TGTGCCGGCCAGGGGGCCGGGGAGCTGTTTTTT
CAGQGAGELFF
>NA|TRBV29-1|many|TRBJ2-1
TGCAGCGTTGGGTTTGTATCTTCCGGGGGGCAGTTCTTC
CSVGFVSSGGQFF
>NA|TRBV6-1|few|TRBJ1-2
TGTGCCAGCAGTGAAGCGCTATTGTTTGGCTACACCTTC
CASSEALLFGYTF
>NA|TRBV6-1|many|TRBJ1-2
TGTGCCAGCAGTACAGGGCCTGGCGCTAACTATGGCTACACCTTC
CASSTGPGANYGYTF
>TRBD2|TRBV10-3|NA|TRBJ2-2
TGTGCCATCAGTGTAATCGGGAGGGGGACCGGGGAGCTGTTTTTT
CAISVIGRGTGELFF
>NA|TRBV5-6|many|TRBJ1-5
TGTGCCAGCAGCCTACAGGGAACAGGGAATCAGCCCCAGCATTTT
CASSLQGTGNQPQHF
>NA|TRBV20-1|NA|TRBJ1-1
TGCAGTGCTAGTGTGGGAGGTGCGAACACTGAAGCTTTCTTT
CSASVGGANTEAFF
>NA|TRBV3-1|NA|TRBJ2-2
TGTGCCTGCACCCCTCCGACTGGAAACACCGGGGAGCTGTTTTTT
CACTPPTGNTGELFF